These T cell receptor beta chains were read from a single sample in a study of T-cell reconstitution after alpha-beta-depleted transplantation in children. TCRdb ran MiXCR on the PCR reads and lists one entry per CDR3 protein. The data hold 100,000 or so distinct CDR3 sequences, with roughly a quarter observed a single time. The sequencing here drew on PBMCs, taken before TCRalphabeta/CD19-depleted stem cell transplant. These receptors were taken from a boy between 2 and 10 years old with acute lymphoblastic leukemia, due to receive a stem cell transplant. The CDR3 runs from the conserved cysteine through the conserved F or W. D genes are given only for firm matches. Size is stated for part of the rows, as once, few or many counts, or as a class when the clone is expanded.

V gene,J gene,D gene,clone size,CDR3 DNA,CDR3 protein
TRBV29-1,TRBJ2-3,TRBD1,many,TGCAGCGGAACAGGGGGCCGGGCAGATACGCAGTATTTT,CSGTGGRADTQYF
TRBV20-1,TRBJ2-2,NA,few,TGCAGTGCTAGTAGGCAAGCGAACACCGGGGAGCTGTTTTTT,CSASRQANTGELFF
TRBV28,TRBJ2-5,NA,few,TGTGCCAGCAGGCCCGGGACAACGGCTAGAGGGACCCAGTACTTC,CASRPGTTARGTQYF
TRBV29-1,TRBJ2-2,TRBD1,few,TGCAGCGTCCATGGGACAGGGATAGCCGGGGAGCTGTTTTTT,CSVHGTGIAGELFF
TRBV28,TRBJ2-7,NA,few,TGTGCCAGCTCCGACAAAGCCTACGAGCAGTACTTC,CASSDKAYEQYF
TRBV7-9,TRBJ2-3,TRBD2,NA,TGTGCCAGCAGCTCGCGGGGGGGGTCAGATACGCAGTATTTT,CASSSRGGSDTQYF
TRBV27,TRBJ2-3,NA,NA,TGTGCCAGCAGTTTCGATTTGTCAGATACGCAGTATTTT,CASSFDLSDTQYF
TRBV7-8,TRBJ2-1,NA,NA,TGTGCCAGCAGCTTAGGGCGGAGAGAGCAGTTCTTC,CASSLGRREQFF
TRBV5-1,TRBJ2-2,NA,many,TGCGCCAGCAGCTTGGATGTGGAGCTGTTTTTT,CASSLDVELFF
TRBV7-2,TRBJ2-5,NA,NA,TGTGCCAGCAGCCTACTAGCGACAGGAGAGACCCAGTACTTC,CASSLLATGETQYF
TRBV6-2/TRBV6-3,TRBJ2-3,NA,NA,TGTGCCAGCAGTTACGGCGAGGGGAAGAGGGCTACGCAGTATTTT,CASSYGEGKRATQYF
TRBV11-1,TRBJ2-5,NA,few,TGTGCCAGCAGCTCTCATGCCCCGCGGCGAGGTCTCCAAGAGACCCAGTACTTC,CASSSHAPRRGLQETQYF
TRBV6-1,TRBJ2-5,TRBD2,NA,TGTGCCAGCAGTGAGTCTAGCGGGAGGGCCGGAGAGACCCAGTACTTC,CASSESSGRAGETQYF
TRBV11-2,TRBJ1-3,NA,few,TGTGCCAGCAAGGGGGGGGGAGATTACTCTGGAAACACCATATATTTT,CASKGGGDYSGNTIYF
TRBV7-9,TRBJ2-1,NA,NA,TGTGCCAGCAGCTCCCCTCTTGGTTACAATGAGCAGTTCTTC,CASSSPLGYNEQFF
TRBV7-9,TRBJ1-3,NA,NA,TGTGCCAGCAGCTTATCAACGGGTACTGGAAACACCATATATTTT,CASSLSTGTGNTIYF
TRBV5-1,TRBJ2-3,TRBD1,NA,TGCGCCAGCACTTCACAGGGGATCGCAGATACGCAGTATTTT,CASTSQGIADTQYF
TRBV28,TRBJ2-5,NA,NA,TGTGCCAGCAGCACACCTAGGGTGCGGGAGACCCAGTACTTC,CASSTPRVRETQYF
TRBV9,TRBJ1-5,NA,NA,TGTGCCAGCAGCCGAGGCAATCAGCCCCAGCATTTT,CASSRGNQPQHF
TRBV4-1,TRBJ2-1,NA,NA,TGCGCCAGCAGCCAGGTCGACATCCTCTCCTACAATGAGCAGTTCTTC,CASSQVDILSYNEQFF
TRBV7-9,TRBJ2-1,NA,few,TGTGCCAGCTTAATTGGGGTAAGCTCCTACAATGAGCAGTTCTTC,CASLIGVSSYNEQFF
TRBV4-3,TRBJ1-1,NA,NA,TGCGCCAGCAGCCAAGAAGTGACAGTGAACACTGAAGCTTTCTTT,CASSQEVTVNTEAFF
TRBV5-1,TRBJ2-1,TRBD2,NA,TGCGCCAGCAGCTTGGCTAGCGGAGCTATTAATGAGCAGTTCTTC,CASSLASGAINEQFF
TRBV20-1,TRBJ2-7,NA,NA,TGCAGTGCTAGAATCAGATTTGACTACCACTACGAGCAGTACTTC,CSARIRFDYHYEQYF
TRBV20-1,TRBJ2-7,NA,NA,TGCAGTGCTCAGTGGAACGAGCAGTACTTC,CSAQWNEQYF
TRBV20-1,TRBJ2-7,TRBD2,few,TGCAGTGCTCCTCTAGCGGCCCCCTACGAGCAGTACTTC,CSAPLAAPYEQYF
TRBV4-3,TRBJ1-4,NA,few,TGCGCCAGCAGCCCCAAAAGGGTAGGAATACTGTTTTTT,CASSPKRVGILFF
TRBV12-3/TRBV12-4,TRBJ2-3,TRBD2,few,TGTGCCAGCAGTCGGGGGACTAGCGGTATACATTACACAGATACGCAGTATTTT,CASSRGTSGIHYTDTQYF
TRBV30,TRBJ1-2,NA,NA,TGTGCCTGGAGTGCTTGGGGGAAGGACTATGGCTACACCTTC,CAWSAWGKDYGYTF
TRBV7-9,TRBJ2-1,TRBD2,NA,TGTGCCAGCAGCGACGGCGGGACTAGCGGAGCATTCGATGAGCAGTTCTTC,CASSDGGTSGAFDEQFF
TRBV12-3/TRBV12-4,TRBJ2-1,NA,many,TGTGCCAGCACGAAAAGAGCCGGCAATGAGCAGTTCTTC,CASTKRAGNEQFF
TRBV10-3,TRBJ2-1,TRBD2,few,TGTGCCATCAGGGGGACTAGCGGAGGAAACGAGCAGTTCTTC,CAIRGTSGGNEQFF
TRBV28,TRBJ2-1,TRBD2,few,TGTGCCAGCAGTCCCGGGACTAGCGGGATTAGTGAGCAGTTCTTC,CASSPGTSGISEQFF
TRBV5-5,TRBJ1-3,NA,once,TGTGCCAGCAGCCGAGATCCCGGGACGTCCGGAAACACCATATATTTT,CASSRDPGTSGNTIYF
TRBV10-2,TRBJ2-5,NA,NA,TGCGCCAGCAGTGAGTCAGGCGGGCAAGAGACCCAGTACTTC,CASSESGGQETQYF
TRBV28,TRBJ1-5,NA,few,TGTGCCAGCAGGAAAACAGGGCCTAATCAGCCCCAGCATTTT,CASRKTGPNQPQHF
TRBV4-1,TRBJ2-1,NA,NA,TGCGCCAGCAGCCAAGAGTTGGTGTTGGAGCGGATAAATGAGCAGTTCTTC,CASSQELVLERINEQFF
TRBV5-1,TRBJ1-1,NA,many,TGCGCCAGCAGCTGGGGCTCCATGAACACTGAAGCTTTCTTT,CASSWGSMNTEAFF
TRBV5-1,TRBJ2-7,NA,NA,TGCGCCAGCAGCTTGGCCCGTGGAGGGGCCCCCTACGAGCAGTACTTC,CASSLARGGAPYEQYF
TRBV5-1,TRBJ2-1,TRBD2,many,TGCGCCAGCAGCTTGGAAACGACTAGCGGGAGGGCGCAGTTCTTC,CASSLETTSGRAQFF
TRBV7-2,TRBJ2-3,TRBD2,NA,TGTGCCAGCAGCTTAGGTCCTAGCGGGAGTACCGATACGCAGTATTTT,CASSLGPSGSTDTQYF
TRBV20-1,TRBJ1-1,NA,few,TGCAGTTCTTGGACAGCTAGGGGAGTCGCTTTCTTT,CSSWTARGVAFF